This T cell receptor beta chain was observed in a study of graft-versus-host responses after intestinal transplantation. Turning to the study itself: Every one of the recipients received anti-thymocyte globulin induction and afterwards took tacrolimus and steroids for roughly 3 years.

From germline, CDR1 is MGHRA and CDR2 YSYEKL. Trimming left V 6 bases short and J 3 bases short, with 11 bases between. This CDR3 contains 14 residues. CFSE-labeled responder cells (200,000) were plated with 200,000 irradiated, violet-dye-labeled stimulator cells. Upon completion of the reaction, proliferating CFSE-low responders, both CD3+CD4+ and CD3+CD8+, were sorted. This clone was seen only a few times. Produced via immunoSEQ multiplex PCR; TCRdb's table is partial and in-frame only. The table shows 7,000 to 9,000 clones, with around 30% occurring only once. The chain couples TRBV4-1 to TRBJ1-4; D is undetermined. The source was alloreactive CD4+ T cells from a mixed lymphocyte reaction culture, collected before transplantation. Subset given: CFSE-low proliferating T cells sorted from approximately six-day pre-transplant mixed lymphocyte reaction (GvH or HvG direction). This clonotype originated in a human patient who was an organ donor for intestinal transplantation. The DNA of the CDR3 is TGCGCCAGCAGTCTGCAGAGGCCTAATGAAAAACTGTTTTTT. Protein: CASSLQRPNEKLFF.